This entry features one TCR beta chain sequence. The target antigen is unknown. This sample was taken from a study of OX40 agonist ivuxolimab in advanced cancers. Study details: Hepatocellular carcinoma, melanoma, renal cell or head and neck cancer affected the dose-escalation patients. General observations from the study: The mean number of expanded clones was higher in CD8+ T cells than in CD4+. At doses 0.1 to 3.0 mg/kg, CD4+ and CD8+ clones expanded. Not determined was the antigen specificity of the expanded peripheral T cells.

This table comes from immunoSEQ multiplex PCR, and its TCRdb copy is limited to in-frame clones, with some not included. Of about 46,000 clones in the sample, about 85% were seen once. CDR3 length: 14 amino acids. The germline gives CDR1 MDHEN, CDR2 SYDVKM. V was pared by 2 bases and J by 4 bases, with 11 bases between. The chain recombines TRBV28 with TRBJ1-2, with D perhaps TRBD1 (5 bases). This TCR was sampled from an adult with an advanced solid tumor such as melanoma, head and neck, liver or kidney cancer. The material sequenced was CD4+ or CD8+ T cells sorted from blood, taken in a trial of the OX40 agonist ivuxolimab. CDR3 sequence reads: CASSLPGTGYGYTF. The CDR3 bases are TGTGCCAGCAGTTTACCCGGGACCGGCTATGGCTACACCTTC.